These 18 T cell receptor beta chains were all obtained from the same sample, sequenced in a study of cytomegalovirus exposure and HLA in healthy donors. The PCR ran on 60 Vbeta and 13 Jbeta primers. Profiled with immunoSEQ multiplex PCR; TCRdb holds only in-frame clones, not every one. The table has about 59,000 clones, 80% seen once. Material for sequencing was PBMCs. The receptor source for this set is a middle-aged woman in good health and CMV-seronegative.

This clone occurred a few times. The rearrangement uses TRBV5-4 and TRBJ1-1; 9 bases are shared with TRBD1. The germline CDR1 and CDR2 sequences are SGHNT and YYREEE (reference sequence). J was trimmed by 0 bases and V by 5 bases; bases with no gene match: 5. The CDR3 loop spans 15 amino acids. The CDR3 DNA sequence: TGTGCCAGCAGTCACAGGGGGCTCATGAACACTGAAGCTTTCTTT. This encodes CASSHRGLMNTEAFF. The variable domain in full, completed from reference TRBV5-4 and TRBJ1-1, reads ETGVTQSPTHLIKTRGQQVTLRCSSQSGHNTVSWYQQALGQGPQFIFQYYREEENGRGNFPPRFSGLQFPNYSSELNVNALELDDSALYLCASSHRGLMNTEAFFGQGTRLTVV.

This CDR3 reads CASSARLAGGRKNNEQFF. CDR3 bases: TGTGCCAGCAGTGCGCGACTAGCGGGAGGGCGTAAAAACAATGAGCAGTTCTTC. This chain links TRBV2 with TRBJ2-1, with 14 bases aligning to TRBD2. The germline V gene encodes CDR1 SNHLY and CDR2 FYNNEI. The CDR3 consists of 18 residues. The trim removed 4 bases at V and 5 bases at J, leaving 10 bases unmatched.

The gene calls are TRBV11-2 and TRBJ2-3, with D possibly TRBD2 on 5 matching bases. Germline V gene lookup returns CDR1 SGHAT and CDR2 FQNNGV. The V end was cut by 10 bases, the J end by 0 bases, with 14 bases between. CDR3 size: 14 residues. The CDR3 coding sequence is TGTGCCACAACGGGCGGGTTAAGCACAGATACGCAGTATTTT. Encoded protein: CATTGGLSTDTQYF.

The rearrangement links TRBV15 to TRBJ2-5, with 13 bases aligning to TRBD2. Trimming at V came to 2 bases and at J to 2 bases, leaving 11 bases not matched to a gene. This CDR3 has 19 amino acids. Germline V CDR1 and CDR2: LNHNV, YYDKDF (reference sequence). CDR3 amino acids: CATSRLRTSGSSLQETQYF. CDR3 sequence (DNA): TGTGCCACCAGCAGACTACGGACTAGCGGGAGTTCCCTACAAGAGACCCAGTACTTC.

This chain connects TRBV4-1 to TRBJ1-3, with D maybe TRBD1 (5 bases). Germline V lookup: CDR1 MGHRA, CDR2 YSYEKL. V shed 11 bases and J shed 0 bases, with 14 bases lying between them. The CDR3 length is 14 residues. CDR3 region: CAQRGFTSGNTIYF. As DNA, the CDR3 is TGCGCCCAGCGGGGCTTTACCTCTGGAAACACCATATATTTT.

This chain connects TRBV5-1 to TRBJ1-4; a possible D gene is TRBD1 (6 bases). CDR1 and CDR2 from the germline V gene are SGHRS and YFSETQ. V dropped 4 bases and J dropped 5 bases, with 15 bases sitting between them. The CDR3 has 15 amino acids. Here the CDR3 DNA reads TGCGCCAGCAGCCTCCCGGCAGGGGCAAATGAAAAACTGTTTTTT. Protein product: CASSLPAGANEKLFF.

This clone was picked up one time. V gene TRBV6-5 combines with J gene TRBJ2-7; tentatively, D is TRBD1 (5 bases). This CDR3 has 14 residues. Trimming pared 2 bases from V and 1 base from J, leaving 9 bases between. CDR1 and CDR2 from the germline V gene are MNHEY and SVGAGI. In DNA form, the CDR3 reads TGTGCCAGCAGTTACCGACAGAGATCCTACGAGCAGTACTTC. Encoded protein: CASSYRQRSYEQYF.

The chain joins TRBV30 to TRBJ2-5; D is unclear. CDR3 size: 14 residues. Germline CDR1 reads GTSNPN; CDR2 reads SVGIG (reference sequence). Trimming cost V 2 bases and J 4 bases, with 14 bases left between them. In DNA, the CDR3 is TGTGCCTGGAGTCTAACCAGTGGGCGAGAGACCCAGTACTTC. Protein product: CAWSLTSGRETQYF. Filled out from reference TRBV30 and TRBJ2-5, the complete variable domain reads SQTIHQWPATLVQPVGSPLSLECTVEGTSNPNLYWYRQAAGRGLQLLFYSVGIGQISSEVPQNLSASRPQDRQFILSSKKLLLSDSGFYLCAWSLTSGRETQYFGPGTRLLVL.

This clone has just one count. The rearrangement joins TRBV27 to TRBJ2-7, with TRBD2 matching 9 bases. The CDR3 runs 16 residues. V trimming: 4 bases; J trimming: 2 bases; junction bases outside the gene matches: 9. CDR1 MNHEY and CDR2 SMNVEV come from the germline V gene (reference sequence). The CDR3 DNA reads TGTGCCAGCAGTTCCACGTCTCCTAGCGGGACCTACGAGCAGTACTTC. Amino acid sequence: CASSSTSPSGTYEQYF.

This clone was recorded only once. The chain recombines TRBV7-9 with TRBJ2-2, with D hard to call. In germline, CDR1 is SEHNR, CDR2 FQNEAQ (reference sequence). The CDR3 is 12 residues long. V lost 4 bases and J 7 bases, leaving 7 bases between the germline ends. The CDR3: CASSYLSGELFF. For the CDR3, the DNA is TGTGCCAGCAGCTACCTCAGCGGGGAGCTGTTTTTT.

The rearrangement uses TRBV5-6 and TRBJ1-4; 7 bases line up with TRBD1. Trimming removed 1 base from V and 6 bases from J; junction bases left unmatched: 12. From germline, CDR1 is SGHDT and CDR2 YYEEEE. The CDR3 runs to 17 residues. The CDR3 DNA follows: TGTGCCAGCAGCTTGCGGTGGAGGGGGCAGGAGGATGAAAAACTGTTTTTT. Residues: CASSLRWRGQEDEKLFF.

The chain links TRBV6-1 to TRBJ2-5, with TRBD2 as a possible D gene (6 bases). V lost 3 bases to trimming and J lost 4 bases, with 21 bases between them. CDR1 MNHNS and CDR2 SASEGT come from the germline V gene. The CDR3 runs to 17 residues. For the CDR3, the DNA is TGTGCCAGCAGTGAGGGGAAACGGACCGCCGGGGGAGAGACCCAGTACTTC. Its protein is CASSEGKRTAGGETQYF.

This clone was counted a few times. The V and J genes are TRBV2 and TRBJ2-7; possible D gene TRBD2, 5 bases. Germline V lookup: CDR1 SNHLY, CDR2 FYNNEI. The CDR3 has 15 amino acids. The V gene lost 4 bases and the J gene lost 6 bases, with 19 bases spanning the gap. The CDR3 coding sequence is TGTGCCAGCAGTGGTTCCGCGGGCAGGTCTCGCGAGCAGTACTTC. This translates into CASSGSAGRSREQYF.

V usage is TRBV6-6 and J usage is TRBJ2-7; maybe TRBD2 (5 bases). The germline V and J ends were trimmed by 10 bases and 2 bases, with 21 bases remaining between them. This CDR3 spans 15 amino acids. Germline values: CDR1 MNHNY, CDR2 SVGAGI (reference sequence). The CDR3, as DNA: TGTGCCACCCGAGGAAAAGGACTGCCACCCTACGAGCAGTACTTC. It specifies CATRGKGLPPYEQYF.

This chain links TRBV10-1 with TRBJ2-1; 9 bases are shared with TRBD1. The germline gives CDR1 WNHNN, CDR2 SYGVQD (reference sequence). V dropped 3 bases and J dropped 1; count of bases not matched to a gene: 7. The CDR3 is 17 residues long. The CDR3: CASSDLGTGFSYNEQFF. CDR3 bases: TGCGCCAGCAGTGACCTGGGGACAGGGTTTTCCTACAATGAGCAGTTCTTC.

The chain carries TRBV28 and TRBJ2-7; D may be TRBD2 (7 bases). Trimming removed 7 bases from V and 5 bases from J, with 30 bases in between. Germline assignment: CDR1 MDHEN and CDR2 SYDVKM. The CDR3 length is 18 residues. CDR3 DNA sequence: TGTGCCAGCAAACCGGAAAGGGTGGGGGAGGGGGAGGTGGACGAGCAGTACTTC. It encodes CASKPERVGEGEVDEQYF.

This clone was detected once. The CDR3 region has the DNA TGTGCCAGCTCACCGTTAGACCCAGGGCAGGGCGAGCAGTACTTC. Translated, it gives CASSPLDPGQGEQYF. This sequence joins TRBV18 and TRBJ2-7; possibly TRBD1 for D (5 bases). CDR1 and CDR2 (germline): KGHSH, LQKENI. This CDR3 spans 15 amino acids. The V gene lost 3 bases and the J gene lost 6 bases, with 18 bases spanning the gap. The whole variable domain, remainder taken from reference TRBV18 and TRBJ2-7, is NAGVMQNPRHLVRRRGQEARLRCSPMKGHSHVYWYRQLPEEGLKFMVYLQKENIIDESGMPKERFSAEFPKEGPSILRIQQVVRGDSAAYFCASSPLDPGQGEQYFGPGTRLTVT.

This chain joins TRBV5-1 and TRBJ1-4; tentatively, D is TRBD1 (6 bases). There are 14 residues in the CDR3. Germline CDR1 reads SGHRS; CDR2 reads YFSETQ. The V and J ends lost 4 bases and 6 bases respectively, with 13 bases between them. CDR3 coding DNA: TGCGCCAGCAGCCCGGCAGGGGTAGATGAAAAACTGTTTTTT. It is translated as CASSPAGVDEKLFF.